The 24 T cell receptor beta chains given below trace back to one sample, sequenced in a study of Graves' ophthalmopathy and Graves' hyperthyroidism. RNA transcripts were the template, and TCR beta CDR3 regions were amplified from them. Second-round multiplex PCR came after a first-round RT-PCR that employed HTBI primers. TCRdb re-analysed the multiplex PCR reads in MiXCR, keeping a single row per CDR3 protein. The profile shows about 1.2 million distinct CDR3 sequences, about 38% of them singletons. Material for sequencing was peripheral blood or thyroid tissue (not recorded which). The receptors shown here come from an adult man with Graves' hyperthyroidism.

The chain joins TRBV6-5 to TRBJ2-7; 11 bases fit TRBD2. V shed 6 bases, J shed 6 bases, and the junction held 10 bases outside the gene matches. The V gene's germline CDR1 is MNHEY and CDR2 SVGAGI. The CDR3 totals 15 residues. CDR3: CASSYSGRALAEQYF. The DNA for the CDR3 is TGTGCCAGCAGCTATAGCGGGAGGGCCCTCGCCGAGCAGTACTTC.

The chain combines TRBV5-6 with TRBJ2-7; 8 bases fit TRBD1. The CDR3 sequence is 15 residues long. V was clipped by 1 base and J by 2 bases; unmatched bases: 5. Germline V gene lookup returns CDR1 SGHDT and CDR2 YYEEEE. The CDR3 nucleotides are TGTGCCAGCAGCTTGTTACAGGGGGGCCCCTACGAGCAGTACTTC. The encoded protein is CASSLLQGGPYEQYF. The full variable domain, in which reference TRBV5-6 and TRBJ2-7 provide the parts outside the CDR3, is DAGVTQSPTHLIKTRGQQVTLRCSPKSGHDTVSWYQQALGQGPQFIFQYYEEEERQRGNFPDRFSGHQFPNYSSELNVNALLLGDSALYLCASSLLQGGPYEQYFGPGTRLTVT.

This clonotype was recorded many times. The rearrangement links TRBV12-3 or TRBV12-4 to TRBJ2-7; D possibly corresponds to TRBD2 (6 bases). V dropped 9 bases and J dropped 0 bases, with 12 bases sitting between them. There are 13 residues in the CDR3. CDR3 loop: CASAGGDSYEQYF. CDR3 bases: TGTGCCAGTGCCGGGGGTGACTCCTACGAGCAGTACTTC.

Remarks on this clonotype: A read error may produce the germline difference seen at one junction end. CDR3 nucleotide sequence: TGCAGTGCCCCGGACAGGTCTGCAGAGACCCAGTGCTTC. Its translation: CSAPDRSAETQCF. V usage is TRBV20-1 and J usage is TRBJ2-5; 7 bases agree with TRBD1. This CDR3 region has 13 residues. Looked up from germline, CDR1 is DFQATT and CDR2 is SNEGSKA (reference sequence).

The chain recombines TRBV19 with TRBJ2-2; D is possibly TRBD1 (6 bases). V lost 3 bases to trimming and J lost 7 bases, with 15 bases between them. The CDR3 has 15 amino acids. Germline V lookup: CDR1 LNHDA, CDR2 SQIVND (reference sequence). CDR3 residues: CASSMTGPLGGELFF. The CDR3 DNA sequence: TGTGCCAGTAGTATGACAGGCCCGCTGGGCGGGGAGCTGTTTTTT.

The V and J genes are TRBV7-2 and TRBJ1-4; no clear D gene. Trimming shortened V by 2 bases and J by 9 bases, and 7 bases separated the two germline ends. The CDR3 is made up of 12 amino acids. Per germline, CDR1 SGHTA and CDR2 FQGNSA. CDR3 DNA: TGTGCCAGCAGCTTAACGGGCCAAAAACTGTTTTTT. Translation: CASSLTGQKLFF.

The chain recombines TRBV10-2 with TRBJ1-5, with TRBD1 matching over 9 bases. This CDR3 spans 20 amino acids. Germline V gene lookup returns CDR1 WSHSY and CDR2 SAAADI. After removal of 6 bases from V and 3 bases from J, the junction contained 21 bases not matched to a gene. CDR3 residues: CASSQQAGTGMRSVNQPQHF. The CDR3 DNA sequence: TGCGCCAGCAGCCAACAAGCCGGGACAGGGATGAGGTCAGTCAATCAGCCCCAGCATTTT.

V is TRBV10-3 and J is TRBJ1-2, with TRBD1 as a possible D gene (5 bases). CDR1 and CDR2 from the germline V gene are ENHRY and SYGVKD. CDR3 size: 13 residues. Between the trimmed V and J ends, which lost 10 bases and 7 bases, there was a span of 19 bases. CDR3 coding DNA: TGTGCCAGCAGCCTGACAGAGGGCCTTGGCTACACCTTC. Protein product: CASSLTEGLGYTF.

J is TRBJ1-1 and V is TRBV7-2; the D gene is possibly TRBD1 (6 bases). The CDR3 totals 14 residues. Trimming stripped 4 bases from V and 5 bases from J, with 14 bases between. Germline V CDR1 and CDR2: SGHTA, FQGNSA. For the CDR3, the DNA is TGTGCCAGCAGCTGGGACAAAGGAGGAACTGAAGCTTTCTTT. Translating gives CASSWDKGGTEAFF. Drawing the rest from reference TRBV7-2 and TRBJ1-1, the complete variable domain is GAGVSQSPSNKVTEKGKDVELRCDPISGHTALYWYRQSLGQGLEFLIYFQGNSAPDKSGLPSDRFSAERTGGSVSTLTIQRTQQEDSAVYLCASSWDKGGTEAFFGQGTRLTVV.

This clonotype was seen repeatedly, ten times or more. The CDR3 DNA is TGTGCCAGCGCTGGACGGGGGGGTGAGTCAGTCGAGCAGTACTTC. It is translated as CASAGRGGESVEQYF. The rearrangement links TRBV10-3 to TRBJ2-7; 8 nucleotides agree with TRBD2. Germline-derived CDR1 and CDR2 are ENHRY and SYGVKD. The CDR3 length is 15 residues. The junction had 17 bases not matched to a gene; V was cut back by 10 bases and J by 6 bases.

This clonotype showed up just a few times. The CDR3 protein is CASSVLAGVNTGELFF. CDR3 coding DNA: TGTGCCAGCAGTGTTCTAGCGGGGGTAAACACCGGGGAGCTGTTTTTT. The gene calls are TRBV6-5 and TRBJ2-2; 10 bases align to TRBD2. CDR1 is MNHEY, CDR2 SVGAGI, per germline. CDR3 length: 16 amino acids. J gave up 2 bases and V 5 bases, and 5 bases lay outside the gene matches.

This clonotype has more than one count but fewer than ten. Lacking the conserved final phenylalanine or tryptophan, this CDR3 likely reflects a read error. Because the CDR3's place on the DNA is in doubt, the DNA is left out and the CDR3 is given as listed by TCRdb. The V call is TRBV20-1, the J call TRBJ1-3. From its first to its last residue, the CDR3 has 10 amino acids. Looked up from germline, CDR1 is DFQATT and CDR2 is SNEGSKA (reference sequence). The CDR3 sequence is CSARRGREST.

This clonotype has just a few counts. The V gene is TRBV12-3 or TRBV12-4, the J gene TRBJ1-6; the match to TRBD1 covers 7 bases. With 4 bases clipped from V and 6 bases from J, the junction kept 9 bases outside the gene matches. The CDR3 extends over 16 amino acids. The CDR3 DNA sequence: TGTGCCAGCAGTTCCGCGGGACAGAGCTTTAATTCACCCCTCCACTTT. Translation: CASSSAGQSFNSPLHF.

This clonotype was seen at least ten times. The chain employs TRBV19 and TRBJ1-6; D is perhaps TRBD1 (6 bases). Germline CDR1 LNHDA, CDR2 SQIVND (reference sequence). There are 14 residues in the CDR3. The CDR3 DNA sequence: TGTGCTACGATTTTCAGTCGGGGGCTTACACCCCTCCACTTT. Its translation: CATIFSRGLTPLHF.

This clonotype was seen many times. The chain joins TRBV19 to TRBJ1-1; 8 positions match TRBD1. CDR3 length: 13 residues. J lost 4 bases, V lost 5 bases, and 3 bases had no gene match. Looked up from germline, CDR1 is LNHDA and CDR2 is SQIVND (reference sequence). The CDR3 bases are TGTGCCAGTAGTCAACAGGGGGGCACTGAAGCTTTCTTT. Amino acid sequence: CASSQQGGTEAFF.

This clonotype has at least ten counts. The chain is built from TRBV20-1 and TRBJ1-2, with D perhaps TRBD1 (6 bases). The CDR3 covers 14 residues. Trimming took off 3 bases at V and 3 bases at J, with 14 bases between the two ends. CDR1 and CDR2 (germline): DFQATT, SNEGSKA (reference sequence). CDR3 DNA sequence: TGCAGTGCTAGCAAAAGGACAGACTACTATGGCTACACCTTC. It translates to CSASKRTDYYGYTF.

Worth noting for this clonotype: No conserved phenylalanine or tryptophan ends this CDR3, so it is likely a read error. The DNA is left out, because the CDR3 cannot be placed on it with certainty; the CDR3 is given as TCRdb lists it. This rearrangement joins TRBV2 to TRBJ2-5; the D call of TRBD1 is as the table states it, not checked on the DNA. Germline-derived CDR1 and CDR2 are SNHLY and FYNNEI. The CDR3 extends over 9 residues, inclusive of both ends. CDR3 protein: CASRRDPGT.

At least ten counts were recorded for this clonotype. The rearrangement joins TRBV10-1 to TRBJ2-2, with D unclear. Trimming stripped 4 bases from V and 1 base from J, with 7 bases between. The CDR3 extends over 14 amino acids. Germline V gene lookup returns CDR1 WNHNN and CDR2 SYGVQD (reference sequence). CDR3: CASSASKNTGELFF. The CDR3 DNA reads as TGCGCCAGCAGTGCCTCGAAGAACACCGGGGAGCTGTTTTTT.

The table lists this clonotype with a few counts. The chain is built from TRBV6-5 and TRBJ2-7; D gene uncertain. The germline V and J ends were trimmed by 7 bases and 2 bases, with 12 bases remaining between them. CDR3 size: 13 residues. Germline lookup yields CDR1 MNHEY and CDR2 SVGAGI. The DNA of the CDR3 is TGTGCCAGCATTTTTGGGGTTACCTACGAGCAGTACTTC. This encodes CASIFGVTYEQYF.

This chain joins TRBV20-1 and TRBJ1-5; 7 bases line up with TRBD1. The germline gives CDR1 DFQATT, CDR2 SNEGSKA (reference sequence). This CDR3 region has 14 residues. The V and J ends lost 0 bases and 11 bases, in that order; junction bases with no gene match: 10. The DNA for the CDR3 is TGCAGTGCTAGAGATATTAGGGGGCTCGGGACCCAGCATTTT. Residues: CSARDIRGLGTQHF.

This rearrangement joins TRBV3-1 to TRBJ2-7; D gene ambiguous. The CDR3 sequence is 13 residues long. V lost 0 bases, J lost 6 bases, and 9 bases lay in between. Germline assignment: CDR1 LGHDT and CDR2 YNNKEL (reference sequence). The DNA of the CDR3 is TGTGCCAGCAGCCAAGAGTACGGCGGCGAGCAGTACTTC. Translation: CASSQEYGGEQYF.

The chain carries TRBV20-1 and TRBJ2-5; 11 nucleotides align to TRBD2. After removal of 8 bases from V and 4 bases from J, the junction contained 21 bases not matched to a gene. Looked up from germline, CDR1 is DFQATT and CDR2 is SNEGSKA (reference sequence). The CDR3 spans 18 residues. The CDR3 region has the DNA TGCAGTATTGGCCTAGCGGGAGGTCGTCCCAGTGCAGGAGAGACCCAGTACTTC. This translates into CSIGLAGGRPSAGETQYF.

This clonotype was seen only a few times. The CDR3 reads CASSMVGLVSYEQYF. In DNA form, the CDR3 reads TGTGCCAGTAGTATGGTGGGGCTGGTCTCCTACGAGCAGTACTTC. The chain is built from TRBV19 and TRBJ2-7; maybe TRBD1 (5 bases). The CDR3 length is 15 residues. Trimming cost V 3 bases and J 0 bases, with 12 bases left between them. Germline V lookup: CDR1 LNHDA, CDR2 SQIVND (reference sequence).

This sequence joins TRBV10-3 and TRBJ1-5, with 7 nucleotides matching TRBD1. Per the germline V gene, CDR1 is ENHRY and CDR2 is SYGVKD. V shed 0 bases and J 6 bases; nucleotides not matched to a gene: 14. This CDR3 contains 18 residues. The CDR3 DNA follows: TGTGCCATCAGTGAGTCCCCGGGACAGCCAACAGGTTTTCAGCCCCAGCATTTT. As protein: CAISESPGQPTGFQPQHF.